This TCR beta chain was sequenced in a study of T-cell memory formation after mild COVID-19 (dated by TCRdb to about 2021). Regarding the complete study: TCR sequence clusters from the two donors were largely donor specific. Two young, previously healthy adult volunteers made up the cohort, one male and one female. In a couple of donors, T-cell clones that expanded and contracted after mild COVID-19 were followed by sequencing TCRalpha and TCRbeta repertoires longitudinally. Results and caveats for the whole study, not just this receptor: From day 15 to 85, contracting clones showed balanced CD4/CD8 phenotypes, whereas a second wave of clones that expanded from day 15 to 37 leaned towards CD4+. The detection of some responding clones in pre-infection memory suggests that pre-existing cross-reactive memory T cells joined the SARS-CoV-2 response. Contracting CD4+ clones were located mainly in the CM and EM memory subsets, whereas CD8+ clones were found to be enriched in EMRA. The study included only a couple of mild cases, and larger cohorts that include severe cases with pre-infection samples were judged to be necessary. SARS-CoV-2 specificity of the second-wave clones peaking on day 37 was not confirmed.

PBMCs were isolated by Ficoll-Paque density gradient centrifugation. Regarding this clonotype: Its antigen has not been determined. No much larger clonotype is one base removed from it; base qualities were not supplied.

The sequencing machine was an Illumina NovaSeq 6000. TCRalpha and TCRbeta cDNA libraries were built by 5'RACE with constant-segment primers, adding sample barcodes and unique molecular identifiers. Trizol reagent was used to extract RNA from every sample. The libraries were amplified in two PCR steps, and the second step added a second sample barcode and Illumina TruSeq adapters. The libraries were sequenced on an Illumina NovaSeq using 2 x 150 bp paired-end reads. As for how the authors treated the data: Reads were demultiplexed and collapsed into UMI-guided consensus sequences with migec v1.2.7. With mixcr v2.1.11, UMI consensuses were aligned to TRA and TRB V and J templates and assembled into clonotypes. Clonotypes were classified as expanded or contracted when called significant by both edgeR and NoisET, with noise models trained on biological replicates. For edgeR calls, a false discovery rate-adjusted p below 0.01 and a log2 fold-change threshold of 1 were applied. PCA with hierarchical clustering of max-normalized trajectories of the 1000 most abundant clonotypes was used as exploratory dynamics analysis. Each responding clone was given a CD4 or CD8 phenotype based on the CD4+ and CD8+ repertoires, which had been sequenced separately. TCRdb ran its own pipeline on the public reads, namely fastp trimming at Q25 and MiXCR clone calling, and kept in-frame beta chains. For every CDR3 protein sequence, its rows merge into one entry that carries the most common genes and DNA. These V and J calls rely on TCRdb rather than the paper's analysis. The sample includes 500,000 to 650,000 distinct CDR3 sequences, with about a fifth observed a single time. The ten biggest clones cover approximately 8.4% of the sample.

From its cysteine to its phenylalanine, the CDR3 spans 17 amino acids. The kept DNA is CDR3 alone, 51 bases in frame from the first base. Sequences SGHNT (CDR1) and YENEEA (CDR2) are obtained from the germline V gene. V loses 0 bases at its end and J loses 4 bases; junction bases beyond the gene matches: 7. Sequenced input: PBMCs or a T cell subset sorted from them (not recorded which). The V and J genes are TRBV11-3 and TRBJ2-2, with 8 middle bases fitting TRBD1. The clonotype comes from an adult woman who had mild COVID-19 (a few samples of this study predate the infection). The sample titles of this study are shuffled in the database, so cell type and time point are left out; the donor was told from shared clones. The bases read TGTGCCAGCAGCTTAGACTGGACAGGGCGAGGCACCGGGGAGCTGTTTTTT. Its protein reads: CASSLDWTGRGTGELFF.